These 32 T cell receptor beta chains were sequenced from one sample in a study of cytomegalovirus exposure and HLA in healthy donors. Primers included in the PCR were 60 Vbeta and 13 Jbeta primers. Assay: immunoSEQ multiplex PCR; the TCRdb copy retains only in-frame clones and omits some. The sample consists of 150,000 to 200,000 clones, approximately 86% of them appearing once. Specimen: PBMCs. The receptors come from a woman younger than 35 in good health and CMV-seronegative.

The chain combines TRBV5-1 with TRBJ1-2; no firm D call. Between the trimmed V and J ends, which lost 5 bases and 2 bases, there was a span of 19 bases. This CDR3 has 16 residues. The germline V gene encodes CDR1 SGHRS and CDR2 YFSETQ. The CDR3 loop reads CASRRELGVPNYGYTF. The CDR3 DNA is TGCGCCAGCAGGCGGGAGCTTGGAGTTCCGAACTATGGCTACACCTTC.

The V call is TRBV27, the J call TRBJ2-2; tentatively, D is TRBD1 (7 bases). Per germline, CDR1 MNHEY and CDR2 SMNVEV (reference sequence). There are 17 residues in the CDR3. V was trimmed by 2 bases and J by 5 bases, leaving 18 bases between them. This CDR3 reads CASSLAALQGGTGELFF. The CDR3 DNA follows: TGTGCCAGCAGTTTAGCCGCCCTTCAGGGGGGAACCGGGGAGCTGTTTTTT.

The chain links TRBV27 to TRBJ2-3; TRBD2 is a possible D gene (5 bases). The CDR3 has 18 amino acids. CDR1 and CDR2 from the germline V gene are MNHEY and SMNVEV (reference sequence). With 2 bases removed from V and 0 bases from J, the gap between germline ends came to 18 bases. The CDR3 sequence is CASSLRPLGGTSTDTQYF. The CDR3 DNA sequence: TGTGCCAGCAGTTTACGCCCACTAGGAGGCACTAGCACAGATACGCAGTATTTT.

The chain employs TRBV19 and TRBJ2-6, with D possibly TRBD1 on 5 matching bases. The CDR3 covers 18 residues. The germline V gene encodes CDR1 LNHDA and CDR2 SQIVND (reference sequence). Between the trimmed V and J ends, which lost 0 bases and 0 bases, there was a span of 12 bases. CDR3 nucleotide sequence: TGTGCCAGTAGTATAGAAAGGGGCCCGAGCTCTGGGGCCAACGTCCTGACTTTC. Translating it yields CASSIERGPSSGANVLTF.

This clone was counted once. The V and J genes are TRBV21-1 and TRBJ2-3; TRBD2, as called in the table, went unchecked against the DNA. TRBV21-1 is a documented pseudogene. This CDR3 has 18 residues. The DNA of the CDR3 is TGTGCCAGCATCCACATTGGGGGGACGCCCACTAGCACAGATACGCAGTATTTT. Amino acids: CASIHIGGTPTSTDTQYF.

In this sample, this clone turned up once. In DNA form, the CDR3 reads TGCGCCAGCAGCTTGGCTCTAGCATCCTACAATGAGCAGTTCTTC. Translated: CASSLALASYNEQFF. The chain couples TRBV5-1 to TRBJ2-1, with D maybe TRBD2 (5 bases). V gave up 0 bases and J gave up 1 base, with 8 bases separating them. The CDR3 totals 15 residues. Per germline, CDR1 SGHRS and CDR2 YFSETQ. Using reference TRBV5-1 and TRBJ2-1 for the parts outside the CDR3, the full variable domain is KAGVTQTPRYLIKTRGQQVTLSCSPISGHRSVSWYQQTPGQGLQFLFEYFSETQRNKGNFPGRFSGRQFSNSRSEMNVSTLELGDSALYLCASSLALASYNEQFFGPGTRLTVL.

The rearrangement uses TRBV30 and TRBJ1-1, with D uncertain. Trimming removed 0 bases at V and 0 bases at J, with 11 bases between. Germline values: CDR1 GTSNPN, CDR2 SVGIG (reference sequence). The CDR3 contains 15 residues. The CDR3 bases are TGTGCCTGGAGTGTACATCCCGCAATGAACACTGAAGCTTTCTTT. Translating it yields CAWSVHPAMNTEAFF.

This clone was detected only a few times. The chain has TRBV4-2 and TRBJ1-5, with D possibly being TRBD1 (5 bases). CDR3 length: 14 residues. CDR1 and CDR2 from the germline V gene are LGHNA and YNFKEQ. V gave up 0 bases and J gave up 7 bases, with 10 bases separating them. CDR3 region: CASSQDDSVQPQHF. CDR3 DNA: TGTGCCAGCAGCCAAGATGACAGCGTACAGCCCCAGCATTTT.

The V gene is TRBV20-1, the J gene TRBJ1-2; tentatively, D is TRBD1 (5 bases). Trimming stripped 0 bases from V and 8 bases from J, with 7 bases between. CDR3 length: 11 residues. Germline-derived CDR1 and CDR2 are DFQATT and SNEGSKA (reference sequence). CDR3 in amino acids: CSARDTGGYTF. In DNA, the CDR3 is TGCAGTGCTAGAGACACAGGAGGCTACACCTTC.

The V and J genes are TRBV6-1 and TRBJ2-7, with D perhaps matching TRBD1 (6 bases). V dropped 2 bases and J dropped 5 bases, with 13 bases sitting between them. The germline V gene has CDR1 MNHNS and CDR2 SASEGT. The CDR3 has 14 residues. The CDR3 loop reads CASSEPGASDEQYF. CDR3 DNA sequence: TGTGCCAGCAGTGAACCAGGGGCATCCGACGAGCAGTACTTC.

This chain joins TRBV7-9 and TRBJ2-1; 8 bases fit TRBD2. Germline V lookup: CDR1 SEHNR, CDR2 FQNEAQ (reference sequence). V trimming: 5 bases; J trimming: 7 bases; junction bases outside the gene matches: 10. The CDR3 loop spans 15 amino acids. CDR3 loop: CASSKSGSPQNEQFF. The CDR3 DNA is TGTGCCAGCAGCAAGAGCGGGAGCCCCCAGAATGAGCAGTTCTTC.

V is TRBV7-9 and J is TRBJ1-5, with TRBD1 matching over 8 bases. V shed 5 bases and J 1 base; nucleotides not matched to a gene: 7. Germline CDR1 reads SEHNR; CDR2 reads FQNEAQ (reference sequence). This CDR3 comprises 16 residues. In DNA, the CDR3 is TGTGCCAGCAGCGATTCGACAGGGGAGAGCAATCAGCCCCAGCATTTT. Its translation: CASSDSTGESNQPQHF.

The chain joins TRBV30 to TRBJ2-7, with TRBD1 identical over 8 bases. Per the germline V gene, CDR1 is GTSNPN and CDR2 is SVGIG (reference sequence). With 2 bases clipped from V and 5 bases from J, the junction kept 5 bases outside the gene matches. This CDR3 has 13 amino acids. The CDR3 region has the DNA TGTGCCTGGAGTTGGACAGGGTTCCACGAGCAGTACTTC. This codes for CAWSWTGFHEQYF.

This chain connects TRBV19 to TRBJ2-7, with a tentative D call TRBD2 (6 bases). Germline V lookup: CDR1 LNHDA, CDR2 SQIVND (reference sequence). Trimming cost V 3 bases and J 4 bases, with 13 bases left between them. This CDR3 region has 14 residues. The CDR3 loop is CASSISGTWYEQYF. CDR3 nucleotide sequence: TGTGCCAGTAGTATCTCCGGGACTTGGTACGAGCAGTACTTC.

The chain recombines TRBV27 with TRBJ1-1; the D gene is possibly TRBD1 (5 bases). Germline lookup yields CDR1 MNHEY and CDR2 SMNVEV (reference sequence). The CDR3 contains 14 residues. V gave up 5 bases and J gave up 3 bases, with 13 bases separating them. In DNA, the CDR3 is TGTGCCAGCAGTCGATGGGGCCGGGACACTGAAGCTTTCTTT. The encoded protein is CASSRWGRDTEAFF.

V is TRBV25-1 and J is TRBJ1-2; D is uncertain. The V and J ends lost 8 bases and 5 bases respectively, with 12 bases between them. The CDR3 runs to 12 residues. Per the germline V gene, CDR1 is MGHDK and CDR2 is SYGVNS. The CDR3 DNA is TGTGCCAGCGGACCCGGGGATTATGGCTACACCTTC. Translated, it gives CASGPGDYGYTF.

V gene TRBV29-1 combines with J gene TRBJ2-6; possibly TRBD2 for D (6 bases). Per germline, CDR1 SQVTM and CDR2 ANQGSEA. V was clipped by 2 bases and J by 0 bases, with 8 bases between them. The CDR3 length is 15 residues. For the CDR3, the DNA is TGCAGCGTTGAATTCGGGGGCTCTGGGGCCAACGTCCTGACTTTC. As protein: CSVEFGGSGANVLTF.

The chain recombines TRBV13 with TRBJ2-2; TRBD2 matches 13 bases. CDR1 PRHDT and CDR2 FYEKMQ come from the germline V gene (reference sequence). With 4 bases clipped from V and 5 bases from J, the junction kept 7 bases outside the gene matches. The CDR3 has 17 residues. The CDR3 DNA is TGTGCCAGCAGCTCTCGGACTAGCGGGAGTGATACCGGGGAGCTGTTTTTT. Protein sequence: CASSSRTSGSDTGELFF. Looking up the rest from reference TRBV13 and TRBJ2-2 gives the full variable domain: AAGVIQSPRHLIKEKRETATLKCYPIPRHDTVYWYQQGPGQDPQFLISFYEKMQSDKGSIPDRFSAQQFSDYHSELNMSSLELGDSALYFCASSSRTSGSDTGELFFGEGSRLTVL.

This clone has just one count. The chain recombines TRBV18 with TRBJ1-1; 7 bases line up with TRBD1. The CDR3 extends over 14 amino acids. The ends lost 8 bases at V and 3 bases at J; junction bases unmatched: 9. The V gene's germline CDR1 is KGHSH and CDR2 LQKENI. The CDR3 here is CASARGPRDTEAFF. The CDR3 DNA reads TGTGCCAGCGCTAGGGGGCCTAGGGACACTGAAGCTTTCTTT.

The chain carries TRBV7-9 and TRBJ2-5, with no clear D. The CDR3 spans 12 residues. The germline gives CDR1 SEHNR, CDR2 FQNEAQ (reference sequence). V was pared by 4 bases and J by 1 base, with 4 bases between. CDR3 coding DNA: TGTGCCAGCAGCTATATCCAAGAGACCCAGTACTTC. Translated: CASSYIQETQYF.

This chain uses TRBV30 with TRBJ2-5; tentatively, D is TRBD2 (5 bases). Germline assignment: CDR1 GTSNPN and CDR2 SVGIG (reference sequence). V was pared by 5 bases and J by 1 base, with 11 bases between. There are 13 residues in the CDR3. CDR3 residues: CAWEGDTQETQYF. DNA for the CDR3: TGTGCCTGGGAGGGAGATACCCAAGAGACCCAGTACTTC.

Regarding this clone: Other DNA sequences in the sample encode the same CDR3. The V and J genes are TRBV28 and TRBJ2-2, with 7 positions matching TRBD1. Germline V gene lookup returns CDR1 MDHEN and CDR2 SYDVKM. Trimming cost V 6 bases and J 1 base; bases outside gene matches: 2. This CDR3 comprises 14 residues. The CDR3 here is CASRRQGNTGELFF. CDR3 in DNA: TGTGCCAGCAGGCGACAGGGGAACACCGGGGAGCTGTTTTTT.

V gene TRBV27 combines with J gene TRBJ2-7; TRBD1 matches 9 bases. V lost 3 bases and J lost 4; bases outside the gene matches: 7. This CDR3 has 15 residues. Germline loops: CDR1 MNHEY, CDR2 SMNVEV (reference sequence). Written as DNA, the CDR3 is TGTGCCAGCAGTTTGGACGGGACAGGGTTTTACGAGCAGTACTTC. Translation gives CASSLDGTGFYEQYF.

The chain is built from TRBV5-1 and TRBJ2-7; 8 bases match TRBD2. Germline values: CDR1 SGHRS, CDR2 YFSETQ. CDR3 size: 14 residues. V lost 5 bases, J lost 0 bases, and 4 bases stayed unmatched. DNA of the CDR3: TGCGCCAGCAGACCGGGACTAGGCTCCTACGAGCAGTACTTC. It yields the protein CASRPGLGSYEQYF.

V usage is TRBV4-1 and J usage is TRBJ1-4; 7 bases fit TRBD1. Germline V gene data show CDR1 as MGHRA and CDR2 as YSYEKL. This CDR3 is 15 amino acids long. J gave up 8 bases and V 4 bases, and 10 bases lay outside the gene matches. CDR3 sequence: CASSLLDRVGEKLFF. CDR3 coding DNA: TGCGCCAGCAGCCTTCTCGACAGGGTAGGGGAAAAACTGTTTTTT.

The chain has TRBV18 and TRBJ2-1, with D possibly TRBD2 on 6 matching bases. CDR3 length equals 19 residues. The ends were cut back, 0 bases at V and 0 bases at J, with 18 bases in the middle. The germline gives CDR1 KGHSH, CDR2 LQKENI. The CDR3 DNA follows: TGTGCCAGCTCACCACCGTCAACCGAGACTAGTGGCTCCTACAATGAGCAGTTCTTC. Its protein product is CASSPPSTETSGSYNEQFF.

This clone showed up just a few times. The CDR3 sequence is CSVEEVGSRDTEAFF. Written as DNA, the CDR3 is TGCAGCGTTGAAGAGGTCGGATCGCGGGACACTGAAGCTTTCTTT. The J gene is TRBJ1-1, the V gene TRBV29-1, with D hard to call. This CDR3 region has 15 residues. V was trimmed by 0 bases and J by 3 bases, leaving 14 bases between them. Germline V gene lookup returns CDR1 SQVTM and CDR2 ANQGSEA.

The V gene is TRBV29-1, the J gene TRBJ2-3, with 11 bases that match TRBD2. The CDR3 consists of 15 residues. V dropped 6 bases and J dropped 2; count of bases not matched to a gene: 7. Germline values: CDR1 SQVTM, CDR2 ANQGSEA. In DNA form, the CDR3 reads TGCAGCGTCGACGGGACTAGCGGTTACACAGATACGCAGTATTTT. It codes for CSVDGTSGYTDTQYF.

The V call is TRBV7-2, the J call TRBJ2-3, with 9 bases identical to TRBD2. CDR3 length equals 16 residues. Germline V gene sequence: CDR1 SGHTA, CDR2 FQGNSA. The ends lost 4 bases at V and 0 bases at J; junction bases unmatched: 5. Here the CDR3 DNA reads TGTGCCAGCAGCTATTCTAGCGGGACAAGCACAGATACGCAGTATTTT. Translation gives CASSYSSGTSTDTQYF. The variable domain in full, with the rest retrieved from reference TRBV7-2 and TRBJ2-3, is GAGVSQSPSNKVTEKGKDVELRCDPISGHTALYWYRQSLGQGLEFLIYFQGNSAPDKSGLPSDRFSAERTGGSVSTLTIQRTQQEDSAVYLCASSYSSGTSTDTQYFGPGTRLTVL.

J is TRBJ1-5 and V is TRBV7-9, with 9 nucleotides matching TRBD1. V lost 5 bases, J lost 6 bases, and 5 bases stayed unmatched. CDR1 and CDR2 from the germline V gene are SEHNR and FQNEAQ (reference sequence). This CDR3 has 14 amino acids. In DNA, the CDR3 is TGTGCCAGCAGCCAGGGACAGGGAGGTCAGCCCCAGCATTTT. This codes for CASSQGQGGQPQHF.

This clone was observed a single time. The CDR3 reads CASSFSTGSSYEQYF. In DNA, the CDR3 is TGTGCCAGCAGTTTCTCGACAGGGAGCTCCTACGAGCAGTACTTC. The chain combines TRBV6-5 with TRBJ2-7, with TRBD1 identical over 7 bases. This CDR3 is 15 amino acids long. CDR1 and CDR2 from the germline V gene are MNHEY and SVGAGI. J lost 0 bases, V lost 4 bases, and 6 bases had no gene match.

V gene TRBV19 combines with J gene TRBJ2-1, with TRBD1 matching over 8 bases. Germline V CDR1 and CDR2: LNHDA, SQIVND (reference sequence). V dropped 8 bases and J dropped 0; count of bases not matched to a gene: 6. The CDR3 covers 15 residues. Written as DNA, the CDR3 is TGTGCCAGTGGCAGGGGGCGAGGCTCCTACAATGAGCAGTTCTTC. It translates to CASGRGRGSYNEQFF.